This T cell receptor (beta chain) appears in the sequencing data of a study of blood T cell repertoires in COVID-19. In the study overall: PBMCs, B-cell-depleted T cells, or T cells provided the cDNA or gDNA that made up the material.

Two negative PCRs, clearance, or symptom resolution characterized the recovered Cohort 3 donors. Per the original methods: Amplification of reference gene primers was used by the study to estimate nucleated cell counts. Libraries were prepared by immunoSEQ multiplex PCR; TCRdb keeps only in-frame clonotypes and omits some of them. D and trimming were read from the DNA, whereas the V and J calls and clone size are those reported in that table. The sample carries around 300,000 clones, around 88% recorded once. CDR3 size: 16 residues. The ends lost 4 bases at V and 4 bases at J; junction bases unmatched: 10. Per germline, CDR1 MNHEY and CDR2 SVGAGI.

Sequenced sample: PBMCs or T cells enriched from blood (not recorded which). This clonotype was sampled from a woman aged 40 to 50 who had recovered from COVID-19. The chain uses TRBV6-5 and TRBJ2-1; 7 nucleotides match TRBD2. The CDR3 sequence: CASSSLLADAYNEQFF. The CDR3 bases are TGTGCCAGCAGTTCCCTCCTAGCGGATGCTTACAATGAGCAGTTCTTC.